This T cell receptor (beta chain) appears in the sequencing data of a study of shared clonotypes between healthy human individuals. Looked up from germline, CDR1 is SGHDT and CDR2 is YYEEEE. The CDR3 totals 14 residues. The germline V and J ends were trimmed by 0 bases and 3 bases, with 10 bases remaining between them. Terminally differentiated effector memory CD45RA+ cells were excluded by CCR7 positive selection of CD45RO-negative cells. Of note for this clone: Its antigen remains unknown.

The study, taken as a whole, reports: A handful of donors showed sharing of around 5% of naive CD4 clonotypes.

Sequencing used immunoSEQ multiplex PCR; TCRdb keeps in-frame clones, though not all of them. The data contain roughly 650,000 clones, roughly 95% of them seen just once; the ten biggest clones take up about 0.12%. This sequence joins TRBV5-6 and TRBJ2-7; D remains ambiguous. The sequence derives from a woman aged 25 to 39 in good health. The source material was naive CD8+ T cells sorted from blood. CDR3 DNA sequence: TGTGCCAGCAGCTTGGCGGACCACTTCTACGAGCAGTACTTC. This codes for CASSLADHFYEQYF.